The 21 T cell receptor beta chains below all came from one sample that was sequenced in a study of cytomegalovirus exposure and HLA in healthy donors. Amplification used 60 Vbeta primers and 13 Jbeta primers. Sequenced by immunoSEQ multiplex PCR; TCRdb stores in-frame clones only, minus some. In the table there are 170,000 or so clones, about 80% of which are singletons. The sample comprised PBMCs. These receptor sequences come from a boy aged 10-17 years in good health and CMV-seronegative.

The chain uses TRBV18 and TRBJ1-4; 7 nucleotides align to TRBD1. V lost 8 bases, J lost 5 bases, and 5 bases stayed unmatched. From germline, CDR1 is KGHSH and CDR2 LQKENI. The CDR3 sequence is 13 residues long. The CDR3 spells CASRGQLNEKLFF. The DNA for the CDR3 is TGTGCCAGCCGGGGACAGCTCAATGAAAAACTGTTTTTT.

This clone appeared a few times. This chain links TRBV9 with TRBJ2-1; a weak D match, TRBD1 (5 bases). CDR1 is SGDLS, CDR2 YYNGEE, per germline. This CDR3 region has 13 residues. Trimming stripped 1 base from V and 13 bases from J, with 15 bases between. CDR3 DNA sequence: TGTGCCAGCAGCGTAATCCGTGGGGCCAGACAGTTCTTC. This translates into CASSVIRGARQFF.

This sequence joins TRBV29-1 and TRBJ2-2; possibly TRBD1 for D (5 bases). With 3 bases removed from V and 5 bases from J, the gap between germline ends came to 10 bases. CDR3 length equals 13 residues. Germline-derived CDR1 and CDR2 are SQVTM and ANQGSEA. The DNA of the CDR3 is TGCAGCGTTGACCAGGGTATGACCGGGGAGCTGTTTTTT. This encodes CSVDQGMTGELFF.

The chain combines TRBV7-9 with TRBJ1-2; 11 nucleotides align to TRBD1. The V gene end was trimmed by 5 bases and the J gene end by 6 bases; junction bases not matched to a gene: 5. CDR3 length equals 14 residues. Germline CDR1 reads SEHNR; CDR2 reads FQNEAQ (reference sequence). In nucleotides, the CDR3 is TGTGCCAGCAGCGTGGGGACAGGGGGGGATGGCTACACCTTC. Amino acid sequence: CASSVGTGGDGYTF.

The CDR3 sequence: CASSHDRNYGYTF. In nucleotides, the CDR3 is TGTGCCAGCAGCCACGACAGGAACTATGGCTACACCTTC. The chain uses TRBV5-6 and TRBJ1-2; a possible D gene is TRBD1 (6 bases). The germline V gene encodes CDR1 SGHDT and CDR2 YYEEEE. The CDR3 is made up of 13 amino acids. Trimming removed 4 bases at V and 2 bases at J, with 9 bases between.

CDR3 bases: TGCGCCAGCAGCCAACGGGGGGGCGCAGACTCACCCCTCCACTTT. Residues: CASSQRGGADSPLHF. The rearrangement links TRBV5-1 to TRBJ1-6, with D possibly matching TRBD1 (6 bases). Germline V lookup: CDR1 SGHRS, CDR2 YFSETQ. CDR3 length: 15 amino acids. The V end was cut by 4 bases, the J end by 10 bases, with 18 bases between.

This clone occurred a few times. The chain couples TRBV10-3 to TRBJ1-2; 7 positions match TRBD1. The germline gives CDR1 ENHRY, CDR2 SYGVKD. V was clipped by 2 bases and J by 8 bases; unmatched bases: 8. This CDR3 is built from 14 residues. The CDR3 is CAISEPTRQGGYTF. CDR3 in DNA: TGTGCCATCAGTGAGCCCACGCGACAGGGCGGCTACACCTTC.

This chain connects TRBV6-1 to TRBJ1-1, with D possibly matching TRBD1 (5 bases). CDR3 length: 12 amino acids. CDR1 MNHNS and CDR2 SASEGT come from the germline V gene. V was shortened by 7 bases and J by 3 bases, with 9 bases between the two germline ends. The CDR3 spells CASMGGYTEAFF. CDR3 nucleotides: TGTGCCAGCATGGGGGGATACACTGAAGCTTTCTTT.

This clone was observed a single time. This sequence joins TRBV19 and TRBJ1-4; 9 bases fit TRBD1. CDR1 and CDR2 from the germline V gene are LNHDA and SQIVND (reference sequence). The CDR3 is 14 amino acids. Losses at the gene ends were 5 bases for V and 12 bases for J; bases not matched to a gene: 10. The CDR3 region has the DNA TGTGCCAGTAGTCTGGGACAGGGACGGGAAGAACTGTTTTTT. Translated, it gives CASSLGQGREELFF.

This clone was observed a handful of times. The chain joins TRBV4-3 to TRBJ2-1, with 9 bases matching TRBD1. Germline CDR1 reads LGHNA; CDR2 reads YSLEER. The CDR3 sequence is 17 residues long. V shed 0 bases and J 8 bases; nucleotides not matched to a gene: 11. In DNA, the CDR3 is TGCGCCAGCAGCCAAGATCTTGGACAGGGGACGGGAGATGAGCAGTTCTTC. It specifies CASSQDLGQGTGDEQFF.

This clone came up once. The chain combines TRBV7-8 with TRBJ1-3; 7 bases are a match to TRBD1. This CDR3 spans 14 amino acids. Unmatched junction bases numbered 3, after V lost 5 bases and J lost 2 bases. Germline V gives CDR1 SGHVS, CDR2 FQNEAQ. The CDR3 DNA reads TGTGCCAGCAGCCTAGACAGGGCTGGAAACACCATATATTTT. Translating gives CASSLDRAGNTIYF.

The table lists this clone with a few counts. This chain joins TRBV7-2 and TRBJ1-1; D is undetermined. From germline, CDR1 is SGHTA and CDR2 FQGNSA. CDR3 length: 13 residues. The V end lost 2 bases, the J end lost 1 base, and 5 bases lay between the germline ends. As DNA, the CDR3 is TGTGCCAGCAGCTTAACAGAGAACACTGAAGCTTTCTTT. Protein sequence: CASSLTENTEAFF.

The chain couples TRBV11-2 to TRBJ1-2, with TRBD1 matching over 10 bases. In germline, CDR1 is SGHAT, CDR2 FQNNGV. With V trimmed by 3 bases and J by 4 bases, 8 bases remained unmatched. CDR3 length: 16 residues. The CDR3 sequence is CASSLGQGTIGYGYTF. The CDR3 nucleotides read TGTGCCAGCAGCTTGGGACAGGGGACCATTGGCTATGGCTACACCTTC.

J is TRBJ2-1 and V is TRBV5-6, with D unclear. The CDR3 is 17 amino acids. Trimming shortened V by 0 bases and J by 3 bases, and 16 bases separated the two germline ends. Germline V gives CDR1 SGHDT, CDR2 YYEEEE. The CDR3 nucleotides are TGTGCCAGCAGCTTGGGTGGGCAGACCTCTTACTACAATGAGCAGTTCTTC. It codes for CASSLGGQTSYYNEQFF.

The J gene is TRBJ2-3, the V gene TRBV7-3; D is ambiguous. V gave up 5 bases and J gave up 2 bases, with 14 bases separating them. In germline, CDR1 is SGHTA, CDR2 FQGTGA. This CDR3 comprises 15 residues. CDR3 coding DNA: TGTGCCAGCAGCCCGGGTGGCGTCGTCACAGATACGCAGTATTTT. Its protein is CASSPGGVVTDTQYF. The full variable domain, rest sourced from reference TRBV7-3 and TRBJ2-3, is GAGVSQTPSNKVTEKGKYVELRCDPISGHTALYWYRQSLGQGPEFLIYFQGTGAADDSGLPNDRFFAVRPEGSVSTLKIQRTERGDSAVYLCASSPGGVVTDTQYFGPGTRLTVL.

The chain joins TRBV5-1 to TRBJ2-1; D may be TRBD1 (5 bases). From germline, CDR1 is SGHRS and CDR2 YFSETQ. The CDR3 loop spans 11 amino acids. V was cut by 2 bases and J by 9 bases, with 6 bases left in between. The CDR3 region has the DNA TGCGCCAGCAGCTTTGGGGCTGAGCAGTTCTTC. Amino acids: CASSFGAEQFF.

This rearrangement joins TRBV6-4 to TRBJ2-1, with 12 positions matching TRBD2. Germline CDR1 reads MRHNA; CDR2 reads SNTAGT. V was pared by 5 bases and J by 8 bases, with 10 bases of the junction left unmatched. The CDR3 runs to 16 residues. The CDR3 DNA sequence: TGTGCCAGCAGTATCCTAGCGGGAGGGCCCAGGTATGAGCAGTTCTTC. Translating gives CASSILAGGPRYEQFF.

The J gene is TRBJ2-3, the V gene TRBV30, with 11 bases aligning to TRBD2. V shed 1 base, J shed 2 bases, and the junction held 11 bases outside the gene matches. CDR3 size: 18 residues. Germline CDR1 is GTSNPN and CDR2 is SVGIG (reference sequence). As DNA, the CDR3 is TGTGCCTGGAGTGGGGGTCTAGCGGGGGGCCTATTCACAGATACGCAGTATTTT. Translated, it gives CAWSGGLAGGLFTDTQYF.

The chain recombines TRBV29-1 with TRBJ1-1, with TRBD1 matching 8 bases. This CDR3 is built from 15 residues. V shed 8 bases and J 2 bases; nucleotides not matched to a gene: 13. Germline V gives CDR1 SQVTM, CDR2 ANQGSEA. CDR3 sequence reads: CSSSPIGQGNTEAFF. CDR3 sequence (DNA): TGCAGCTCCTCCCCAATTGGACAGGGTAACACTGAAGCTTTCTTT.

This chain joins TRBV11-3 and TRBJ2-5; no clear D. The DNA end is a closer match to TRBJ2-7, so the J assignment may be wrong. This CDR3 comprises 11 residues. The germline V gene encodes CDR1 SGHNT and CDR2 YENEEA. In DNA, the CDR3 is TGTGCCAGCAGCTTAGCAGGCGAGCAGTACTTC. Encoded protein: CASSLAGEQYF.

This chain connects TRBV19 to TRBJ2-5; D is undetermined. Germline V CDR1 and CDR2: LNHDA, SQIVND (reference sequence). CDR3 length: 13 residues. Trimming removed 5 bases at V and 5 bases at J, with 12 bases between. The CDR3 reads CASSVQVTETQYF. CDR3 in DNA: TGTGCCAGTAGTGTGCAGGTAACGGAGACCCAGTACTTC.